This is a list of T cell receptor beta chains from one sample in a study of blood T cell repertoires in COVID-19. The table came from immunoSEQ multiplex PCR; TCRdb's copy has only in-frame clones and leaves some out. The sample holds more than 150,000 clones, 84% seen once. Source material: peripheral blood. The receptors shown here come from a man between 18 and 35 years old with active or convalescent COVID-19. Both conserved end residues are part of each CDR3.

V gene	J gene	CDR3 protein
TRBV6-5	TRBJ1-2	CASSSDSGGYTF
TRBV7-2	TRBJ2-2	CASSFRGRGGRRTGELFF
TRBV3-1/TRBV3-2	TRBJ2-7	CASSQDPRPNSGADF
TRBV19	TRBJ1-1	CASSILLGQGALGEAFF
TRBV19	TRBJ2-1	CASSIMGPPGHYNEQFF
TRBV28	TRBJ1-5	CASSLERGLGNQPQHF
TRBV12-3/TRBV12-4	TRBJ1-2	CASRGDRSYGYTF
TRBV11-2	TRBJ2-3	CASSLVRGRDTQYF
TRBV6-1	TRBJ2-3	CASSEAVYRGLDTQYF
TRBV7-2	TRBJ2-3	CASSLVGLAGPSTQYF
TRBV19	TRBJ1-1	CASSSDRVNTEAFF
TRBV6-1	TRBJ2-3	CASSGREGRPSGTQYF
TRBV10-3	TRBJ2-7	CAISDTEGRQYF
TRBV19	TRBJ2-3	CASSFGTPDTQYF
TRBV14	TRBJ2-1	CASSQDSLAGGSYNEQFF
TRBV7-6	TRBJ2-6	CASSLGDFEGFWSGANVLTF
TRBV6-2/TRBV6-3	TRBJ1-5	CASSYLTASNQPQHF
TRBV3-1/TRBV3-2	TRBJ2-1	CASSQLYNEQFF
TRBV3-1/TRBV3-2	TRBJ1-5	CASSQRVESNQPQHF
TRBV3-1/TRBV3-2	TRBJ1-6	CASRSGDRQGGNSPLHF
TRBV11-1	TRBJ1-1	CASSKGQGGTEAFF
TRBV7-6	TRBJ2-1	CASSLMRTSGADEQFF
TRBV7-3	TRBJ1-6	CASSATDRVRNSPLHF
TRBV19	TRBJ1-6	CASSISRNNSPLHF
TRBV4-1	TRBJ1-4	CASSQVTGYGNEKLFF
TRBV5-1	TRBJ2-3	CASSVISRPDTQYF
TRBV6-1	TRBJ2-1	CASSEAAGSYNEQFF
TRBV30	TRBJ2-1	CAWSSLANPKYNEQFF
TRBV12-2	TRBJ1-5	CASPSHTDQPQHF
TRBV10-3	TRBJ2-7	CAISESSGGNEQYF
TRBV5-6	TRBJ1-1	CASSPDRGFSTEAFF
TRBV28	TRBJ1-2	CASSFGGQGRRRANYGYTF
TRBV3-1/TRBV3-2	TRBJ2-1	CASSQGRLAGRYNEQFF
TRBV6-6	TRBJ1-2	CASSLLPGQGSGYTF
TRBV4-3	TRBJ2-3	CASSQEDRSTDTQYF
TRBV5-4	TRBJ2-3	CASSYLAGITDTQYF
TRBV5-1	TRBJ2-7	CASSLVQAPYEQYF
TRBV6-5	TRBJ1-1	CASSLYNTEAFF
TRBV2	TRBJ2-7	CASRGGTSYEQYF
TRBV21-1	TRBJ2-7	CASSKGNMLAAPLFEQYF
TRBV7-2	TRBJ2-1	CASSFKRTGYNEQFF
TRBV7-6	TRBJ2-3	CASSARAGVVNTQYF
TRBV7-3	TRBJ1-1	CASSLRLNTEAFF
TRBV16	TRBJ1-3	CASSQGQGNSGNTIYF
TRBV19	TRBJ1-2	CASSPSGRGGAGYTF
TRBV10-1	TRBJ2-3	CASSDTRTSGKPDTQYF
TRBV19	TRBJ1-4	CASNGRGEKLFF
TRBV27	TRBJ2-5	CASRAGDYQETQYF
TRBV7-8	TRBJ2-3	CASSVQGRLSTDTQYF
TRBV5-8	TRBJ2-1	CASSLLGRAVYNEQFF
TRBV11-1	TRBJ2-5	CASSLEQAMYQETQYF
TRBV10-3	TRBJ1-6	CAIRKDMSYNSPLHF
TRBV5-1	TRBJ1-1	CASSLSQGGRIEAFF
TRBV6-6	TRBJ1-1	CASRVTFSTEAFF
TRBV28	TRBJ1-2	CASRRSHGYTF
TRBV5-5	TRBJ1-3	CASSLGGSTRENTIYF
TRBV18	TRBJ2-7	CASSPGGLAGNYEQYF
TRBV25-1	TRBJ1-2	CASRKEGGGGYGGYTF
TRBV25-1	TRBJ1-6	CATGDSYNSPLHF
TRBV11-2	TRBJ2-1	CASSLGGLYNEQFF